This passage covers 29 T cell receptor beta chains from one sample sequenced in a study of blood T cell repertoires in COVID-19. The data were produced by immunoSEQ multiplex PCR, yet TCRdb's version contains in-frame clones alone and is incomplete. The sample carries tens of thousands of clones, about nine tenths recorded once. Sequences were obtained from peripheral blood. The receptors derive from a man aged 45-60 years with acute or convalescent COVID-19.

The rearrangement uses TRBV21-1 and TRBJ2-6; the table gives TRBD1 as D, unverified against the DNA. TRBV21-1 has pseudogene status. The CDR3 spans 16 residues. The CDR3, as DNA: TGTGCCAGCAGCCCAGGGGACCGCTCTGGGGCCAACGTCCTGACTTTC. It codes for CASSPGDRSGANVLTF.

This chain uses TRBV12-3 or TRBV12-4 with TRBJ1-1; tentative D call: TRBD1 (5 bases). The CDR3 runs to 13 residues. V lost 3 bases to trimming and J lost 5 bases, with 10 bases between them. CDR3 region: CASSFGGETEAFF. In DNA, the CDR3 is TGTGCCAGCAGTTTTGGGGGGGAGACTGAAGCTTTCTTT.

This rearrangement joins TRBV27 to TRBJ2-2; 8 positions match TRBD2. Trimming took 2 bases from V and 4 from J; bases not matched to a gene: 6. The germline V gene has CDR1 MNHEY and CDR2 SMNVEV (reference sequence). This CDR3 spans 16 amino acids. The CDR3: CASSLGAGAVTGELFF. Here the CDR3 DNA reads TGTGCCAGCAGTTTAGGAGCGGGGGCGGTCACCGGGGAGCTGTTTTTT.

The rearrangement joins TRBV6-6 to TRBJ1-1, with unresolved D. The CDR3 loop spans 13 amino acids. The germline V gene has CDR1 MNHNY and CDR2 SVGAGI (reference sequence). V lost 3 bases to trimming and J lost 6 bases, with 11 bases between them. The CDR3 DNA reads TGTGCCAGCAGTTATGGCGGGTCCGCTGAAGCTTTCTTT. It is translated as CASSYGGSAEAFF.

This sequence joins TRBV30 and TRBJ1-3; no clear D gene. The CDR3 loop spans 17 amino acids. V was trimmed by 0 bases and J by 1 base, leaving 16 bases between them. Germline V gene data show CDR1 as GTSNPN and CDR2 as SVGIG (reference sequence). This chain's CDR3 is CAWSVSNQWRSGNTIYF. The CDR3, as DNA: TGTGCCTGGAGTGTATCTAACCAGTGGAGGTCTGGAAACACCATATATTTT.

The chain carries TRBV2 and TRBJ2-1, with 9 positions matching TRBD2. Germline CDR1 and CDR2: SNHLY and FYNNEI. There are 16 residues in the CDR3. The V and J ends lost 6 bases and 4 bases, in that order; junction bases with no gene match: 10. The CDR3 DNA reads TGTGCCAGCAGCCCAGCGCCTAGCGGGACATACAATGAGCAGTTCTTC. It yields the protein CASSPAPSGTYNEQFF.

This chain links TRBV6-5 with TRBJ1-1; D not resolved. V gave up 5 bases and J gave up 1 base, with 8 bases separating them. Germline V gives CDR1 MNHEY, CDR2 SVGAGI. The CDR3 is 13 residues long. Here the CDR3 reads CASSPPGNTEAFF. As DNA, the CDR3 is TGTGCCAGCAGTCCTCCCGGGAACACTGAAGCTTTCTTT.

Only one count was recorded for this clone. The V and J genes are TRBV4-2 and TRBJ2-7; D is unclear. CDR3 length: 14 amino acids. Germline values: CDR1 LGHNA, CDR2 YNFKEQ. Between the trimmed V and J ends, which lost 0 bases and 3 bases, there was a span of 9 bases. CDR3 coding DNA: TGTGCCAGCAGCCAAGATCGAGGTATCTACGAGCAGTACTTC. It codes for CASSQDRGIYEQYF.

The rearrangement links TRBV18 to TRBJ1-5, with 9 bases identical to TRBD1. CDR3 length: 15 amino acids. V lost 6 bases and J lost 7; bases outside the gene matches: 10. Per the germline V gene, CDR1 is KGHSH and CDR2 is LQKENI. CDR3 amino acids: CASSPRQGDGQPQHF. Here the CDR3 DNA reads TGTGCCAGCTCTCCCAGACAGGGGGACGGCCAGCCCCAGCATTTT.

The chain recombines TRBV5-1 with TRBJ2-7, with a tentative D call TRBD1 (7 bases). The CDR3 has 16 residues. Per the germline V gene, CDR1 is SGHRS and CDR2 is YFSETQ. Trimming removed 0 bases from V and 5 bases from J, with 18 bases in between. The CDR3 DNA is TGCGCCAGCAGCTTGGACGGAGGGGGCGCGCCCGACGAGCAGTACGTC. It encodes CASSLDGGGAPDEQYV.

The V and J genes are TRBV13 and TRBJ2-3; the D is unclear. This CDR3 is built from 12 residues. Germline loops: CDR1 PRHDT, CDR2 FYEKMQ (reference sequence). V was clipped by 0 bases and J by 5 bases, with 3 bases between them. CDR3 bases: TGTGCCAGCAGCTTAGGTAGAGATACGCAGTATTTT. Translated: CASSLGRDTQYF.

The rearrangement uses TRBV27 and TRBJ1-5, with unresolved D. The CDR3 contains 13 residues. Germline V CDR1 and CDR2: MNHEY, SMNVEV (reference sequence). V lost 5 bases, J lost 5 bases, and 10 bases lay in between. CDR3 nucleotide sequence: TGTGCCAGCAGTGGGTGGGGAGATCAGCCCCAGCATTTT. Protein sequence: CASSGWGDQPQHF.

This clone occurred once. V gene TRBV9 combines with J gene TRBJ2-7; 7 nucleotides line up with TRBD2. The CDR3 is made up of 14 amino acids. V shed 2 bases and J 6 bases; nucleotides not matched to a gene: 8. Germline V gene lookup returns CDR1 SGDLS and CDR2 YYNGEE. The CDR3 bases are TGTGCCAGCAGCGTCAGCGGGACTCTCGGCGAGCAGTACTTC. This gives the protein CASSVSGTLGEQYF.

This sequence joins TRBV6-4 and TRBJ2-7; 10 bases are shared with TRBD2. This CDR3 region has 15 residues. CDR1 is MRHNA and CDR2 is SNTAGT in the germline V gene. J was trimmed by 3 bases and V by 3 bases; bases with no gene match: 5. CDR3 protein: CASSEWLAGDYEQYV. CDR3 DNA: TGTGCCAGCAGTGAATGGCTAGCGGGGGACTACGAGCAGTACGTC.

This clone was observed a few times. The CDR3 DNA reads TGTGCCAGCAGTCCCAGGGTTGGCGGAGTCTACAATGAGCAGTTCTTC. It specifies CASSPRVGGVYNEQFF. The rearrangement uses TRBV7-8 and TRBJ2-1; tentative D call: TRBD1 (5 bases). The V and J ends lost 6 bases and 3 bases respectively, with 18 bases between them. Germline V gives CDR1 SGHVS, CDR2 FQNEAQ. This CDR3 is built from 16 residues.

This clone showed up just once. The chain has TRBV7-9 and TRBJ2-1; D not certain. Trimming took 5 bases from V and 0 from J, leaving 11 bases between them. The CDR3 runs 15 residues. CDR1 and CDR2 (germline): SEHNR, FQNEAQ (reference sequence). The CDR3 reads CASSQRWSSYNEQFF. CDR3 sequence (DNA): TGTGCCAGCAGCCAAAGGTGGAGCTCCTACAATGAGCAGTTCTTC.

The CDR3 region has the DNA TGCGCCAGCAGTGCGGGGAGCTCTGGAAACACCATATATTTT. Translation: CASSAGSSGNTIYF. The rearrangement links TRBV10-1 to TRBJ1-3; D unresolved. Germline V gene sequence: CDR1 WNHNN, CDR2 SYGVQD (reference sequence). With 4 bases removed from V and 0 bases from J, the gap between germline ends came to 7 bases. CDR3 size: 14 residues.

This sequence joins TRBV7-2 and TRBJ2-3; TRBD2 matches 7 bases. The J segment lost 4 bases and the V segment lost 0 bases, leaving 7 bases of the junction unmatched. The CDR3 loop spans 16 amino acids. CDR1 SGHTA and CDR2 FQGNSA come from the germline V gene. The CDR3 is CASSLAQAGTPDTQYF. The CDR3 nucleotides read TGTGCCAGCAGCTTAGCGCAAGCGGGGACTCCAGATACGCAGTATTTT.

The genes are TRBV27 and TRBJ2-2; 10 bases match TRBD2. Trimming removed 3 bases from V and 5 bases from J; junction bases left unmatched: 6. The CDR3 runs to 16 residues. Germline CDR1 and CDR2: MNHEY and SMNVEV (reference sequence). This chain's CDR3 is CASSFTASGSTGELFF. In nucleotides, the CDR3 is TGTGCCAGCAGTTTTACCGCTAGCGGGAGTACCGGGGAGCTGTTTTTT.

V is TRBV11-2 and J is TRBJ2-7; 8 nucleotides line up with TRBD1. J was trimmed by 1 base and V by 6 bases; bases with no gene match: 2. The germline V gene encodes CDR1 SGHAT and CDR2 FQNNGV. The length of the CDR3 is 13 residues. CDR3 in amino acids: CASSWDRSYEQYF. The CDR3 DNA follows: TGTGCCAGCAGTTGGGACAGGTCCTACGAGCAGTACTTC.

V usage is TRBV18 and J usage is TRBJ1-2; the match to TRBD1 covers 8 bases. Per germline, CDR1 KGHSH and CDR2 LQKENI. The V gene end was trimmed by 8 bases and the J gene end by 6 bases; junction bases not matched to a gene: 8. This CDR3 contains 13 residues. Written as DNA, the CDR3 is TGTGCCAGCAAGGGACAGGAACAAGATGGCTACACCTTC. Translating gives CASKGQEQDGYTF.

The gene calls are TRBV7-8 and TRBJ1-1; 7 positions match TRBD1. The CDR3 length is 16 residues. V shed 5 bases, J shed 0 bases, and the junction held 9 bases outside the gene matches. The germline gives CDR1 SGHVS, CDR2 FQNEAQ. Here the CDR3 reads CASSPDREALNTEAFF. The CDR3 bases are TGTGCCAGCAGCCCTGACAGGGAAGCTTTGAACACTGAAGCTTTCTTT.

The rearrangement links TRBV18 to TRBJ2-2; 9 bases map to TRBD1. The CDR3 is 16 amino acids. V shed 0 bases and J 1 base; nucleotides not matched to a gene: 0. Germline lookup yields CDR1 KGHSH and CDR2 LQKENI. CDR3 residues: CASSPPGQGNTGELFF. CDR3 bases: TGTGCCAGCTCACCACCGGGACAGGGGAACACCGGGGAGCTGTTTTTT.

This clone was seen once. The J gene is TRBJ1-6, the V gene TRBV19, with a possible D match to TRBD1 (5 bases). The V end lost 3 bases, the J end lost 5 bases, and 8 bases lay between the germline ends. This CDR3 has 14 amino acids. Germline lookup yields CDR1 LNHDA and CDR2 SQIVND (reference sequence). The CDR3 coding sequence is TGTGCCAGTAGTATCGGCAGGGATAATTCACCCCTCCACTTT. Protein: CASSIGRDNSPLHF.

The genes are TRBV4-2 and TRBJ2-7; TRBD2 agrees at 13 bases. CDR1 is LGHNA and CDR2 is YNFKEQ in the germline V gene. This CDR3 comprises 19 residues. Trimming took 2 bases from V and 3 from J; bases not matched to a gene: 13. CDR3 amino acids: CASSQSGPRTSGGLYEQYF. CDR3 DNA sequence: TGTGCCAGCAGCCAATCGGGGCCCAGGACTAGCGGGGGCCTCTACGAGCAGTACTTC.

J is TRBJ2-1 and V is TRBV7-9, with 9 positions matching TRBD2. This CDR3 has 15 amino acids. Germline V gene sequence: CDR1 SEHNR, CDR2 FQNEAQ (reference sequence). V dropped 5 bases and J dropped 4; count of bases not matched to a gene: 6. The CDR3 protein is CASSRPTSGYNEQFF. Written as DNA, the CDR3 is TGTGCCAGCAGCAGACCGACTAGCGGTTACAATGAGCAGTTCTTC.

The rearrangement joins TRBV7-2 to TRBJ1-5; no definite D call. Germline V CDR1 and CDR2: SGHTA, FQGNSA. The length of the CDR3 is 15 residues. Deletions cut 5 bases from V and 6 bases from J, with 17 bases between. The CDR3 region is CASSPGLAVSQPQHF. Written as DNA, the CDR3 is TGTGCCAGCAGCCCGGGTTTGGCCGTTAGTCAGCCCCAGCATTTT.

The chain couples TRBV27 to TRBJ2-7, with 12 bases lining up with TRBD2. Germline loops: CDR1 MNHEY, CDR2 SMNVEV (reference sequence). The J segment lost 0 bases and the V segment lost 5 bases, leaving 5 bases of the junction unmatched. This CDR3 region has 16 residues. CDR3 nucleotides: TGTGCCAGCAGTCCGTTGACTAGCGGGAGCTCCTACGAGCAGTACTTC. It is translated as CASSPLTSGSSYEQYF.

The rearrangement links TRBV9 to TRBJ2-5; 10 bases map to TRBD1. V lost 0 bases to trimming and J lost 1 base; unmatched junction nucleotides: 3. Germline CDR1 is SGDLS and CDR2 is YYNGEE. CDR3 size: 16 residues. CDR3 sequence reads: CASSVGGTGVQETQYF. CDR3 nucleotide sequence: TGTGCCAGCAGCGTAGGGGGGACAGGGGTCCAAGAGACCCAGTACTTC.